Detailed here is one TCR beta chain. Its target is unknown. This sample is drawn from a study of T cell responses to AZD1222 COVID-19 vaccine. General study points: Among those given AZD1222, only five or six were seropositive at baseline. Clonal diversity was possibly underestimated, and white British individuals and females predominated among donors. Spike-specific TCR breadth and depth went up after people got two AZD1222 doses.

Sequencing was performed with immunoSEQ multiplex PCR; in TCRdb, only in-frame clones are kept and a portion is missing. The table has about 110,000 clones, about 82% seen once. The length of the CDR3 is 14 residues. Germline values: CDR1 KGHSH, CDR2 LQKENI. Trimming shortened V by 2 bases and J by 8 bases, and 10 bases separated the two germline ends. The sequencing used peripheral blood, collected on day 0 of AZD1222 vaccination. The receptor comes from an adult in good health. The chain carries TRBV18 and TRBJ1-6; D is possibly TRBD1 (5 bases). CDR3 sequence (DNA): TGTGCCAGCTCACCATCGGGGCGAGATTCACCCCTCCACTTT. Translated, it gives CASSPSGRDSPLHF. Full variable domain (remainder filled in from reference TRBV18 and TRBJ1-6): NAGVMQNPRHLVRRRGQEARLRCSPMKGHSHVYWYRQLPEEGLKFMVYLQKENIIDESGMPKERFSAEFPKEGPSILRIQQVVRGDSAAYFCASSPSGRDSPLHFGNGTRLTVT.